Listed below are T cell receptor beta chains from one sample, sequenced in a study of blood T cell repertoires in COVID-19. The data were produced by immunoSEQ multiplex PCR, yet TCRdb's version contains in-frame clones alone and is incomplete. The data contain approximately 99,000 clones, around 87% of them singletons. Specimen: peripheral blood. All receptors derive from a human donor in a cohort sampled during active COVID-19. Both conserved end residues are part of each CDR3. D genes are given only for firm matches. Clone size, where shown, is once, few, many, or a class for clones that have expanded.

d_call,v_call,clone_size,j_call,cdr3_aa,cdr3_nt
-,TRBV6-2/TRBV6-3,-,TRBJ2-7,CASSALQKEQYF,TGTGCCAGCAGCGCCCTACAGAAAGAGCAGTACTTC
-,TRBV28,-,TRBJ1-5,CASSPDRSNQPQHF,TGTGCCAGCAGCCCCGACAGGAGCAATCAGCCCCAGCATTTT
-,TRBV28,-,TRBJ1-1,CASSLAGGGTEAFF,TGTGCCAGCAGTTTAGCGGGGGGCGGCACTGAAGCTTTCTTT
TRBD1,TRBV10-3,-,TRBJ2-5,CAISGTGGLETQYF,TGTGCCATCAGTGGGACAGGGGGCTTGGAGACCCAGTACTTC
TRBD1,TRBV18,-,TRBJ1-4,CASSARDRGLGANEKLFF,TGTGCCAGCTCAGCCCGGGACAGGGGATTAGGCGCTAATGAAAAACTGTTTTTT
-,TRBV12-3/TRBV12-4,few,TRBJ2-7,CASTLEHTDEQYF,TGTGCCAGCACTCTGGAGCACACCGACGAGCAGTACTTC
-,TRBV5-1,-,TRBJ2-3,CASREGGRGTDTQYF,TGCGCCAGCCGCGAGGGAGGACGGGGCACAGATACGCAGTATTTT
-,TRBV19,-,TRBJ2-2,CASSIVSNTGELFF,TGTGCCAGTAGTATAGTATCGAACACCGGGGAGCTGTTTTTT
TRBD1,TRBV5-1,once,TRBJ2-7,CASSLEQGIGRTYEQYF,TGCGCCAGCAGCTTGGAACAGGGGATCGGTCGGACCTACGAGCAGTACTTC
-,TRBV7-3,-,TRBJ2-1,CASSLERGYNEQFF,TGTGCCAGCAGCTTAGAGAGGGGGTACAATGAGCAGTTCTTC
-,TRBV4-3,-,TRBJ2-2,CASSPQIAVSRELFF,TGCGCCAGCAGCCCCCAAATAGCCGTAAGCAGGGAGCTGTTTTTT
-,TRBV6-5,-,TRBJ2-1,CASRSVNEQFF,TGTGCCAGCAGGTCGGTCAATGAGCAGTTCTTC
TRBD1,TRBV9,-,TRBJ1-4,CASSTLTGDNEKLFF,TGTGCCAGCAGCACCCTGACAGGGGATAATGAAAAACTGTTTTTT
TRBD1,TRBV5-1,-,TRBJ1-1,CASSPRLTGSAEAFF,TGCGCCAGCAGCCCACGCCTGACAGGGTCCGCTGAAGCTTTCTTT
TRBD1,TRBV12-5,once,TRBJ1-1,CASGLARTGGTEAFF,TGTGCTAGTGGTTTGGCACGGACAGGGGGCACTGAAGCTTTCTTT
TRBD1,TRBV4-3,-,TRBJ1-4,CASSQAGQGNEKLFF,TGCGCCAGCAGCCAAGCGGGACAGGGGAATGAAAAACTGTTTTTT
-,TRBV6-5,-,TRBJ2-5,CASSYGGRGETQYF,TGTGCCAGCAGTTACGGGGGCCGGGGAGAGACCCAGTACTTC
-,TRBV11-1,few,TRBJ1-2,CASSLAPGLYGYTF,TGTGCCAGCAGCTTAGCACCGGGACTCTATGGCTACACCTTC
TRBD1,TRBV7-9,-,TRBJ1-2,CASSQPGTAYGYTF,TGTGCCAGCAGCCAACCCGGGACAGCGTATGGCTACACCTTC
-,TRBV27,-,TRBJ1-1,CASSTYTNGGGTEAFF,TGTGCCAGCAGCACCTATACCAACGGAGGCGGAACTGAAGCTTTCTTT
TRBD1,TRBV3-1/TRBV3-2,-,TRBJ1-6,CASSQVTGGNSPLHF,TGTGCCAGCAGCCAGGTAACAGGGGGTAATTCACCCCTCCACTTT
TRBD1,TRBV6-5,-,TRBJ1-3,CASAGRTGSGNTIYF,TGTGCCAGCGCAGGGCGGACAGGCTCTGGAAACACCATATATTTT
-,TRBV28,-,TRBJ2-1,CASSLGRAQFF,TGTGCCAGCAGTTTAGGCAGGGCCCAGTTCTTC
TRBD1,TRBV5-1,-,TRBJ2-7,CASRSGQGIEEQYF,TGCGCCAGCAGATCGGGACAGGGTATAGAAGAGCAGTACTTC
TRBD1,TRBV4-2,few,TRBJ2-7,CASSQTAGQGHYEQYF,TGTGCCAGCAGCCAAACGGCGGGACAGGGACACTACGAGCAGTACTTC
TRBD2,TRBV20-1,-,TRBJ2-3,CSASVSSGRSDTQYF,TGCAGTGCTAGTGTTTCTAGCGGGAGATCGGATACGCAGTATTTT
-,TRBV28,-,TRBJ1-2,CASSPAGGTHYGYTF,TGTGCCAGCAGTCCGGCGGGAGGGACTCACTATGGCTACACCTTC
TRBD2,TRBV9,-,TRBJ2-1,CASSSGSGSYNEQFF,TGTGCCAGCAGCAGCGGGAGTGGCTCCTACAATGAGCAGTTCTTC
TRBD2,TRBV7-8,-,TRBJ2-2,CASSLVESSGSRGELFF,TGTGCCAGCAGCTTAGTCGAGTCTAGCGGGAGTAGAGGGGAGCTGTTTTTT
TRBD2,TRBV5-4,-,TRBJ2-7,CASSVSGSSYEQYF,TGTGCCAGCAGCGTTAGCGGGAGCTCCTACGAGCAGTACTTC
TRBD2,TRBV4-2,few,TRBJ2-5,CASSRGDGLAGGETQYF,TGTGCCAGCAGCCGCGGAGACGGACTAGCGGGCGGGGAGACCCAGTACTTC
TRBD2,TRBV20-1,-,TRBJ2-5,CSASSWSGRGAETQYF,TGCAGTGCTAGTTCGTGGAGCGGGAGGGGTGCAGAGACCCAGTACTTC
-,TRBV28,-,TRBJ1-5,CASRRAGLSNQPQHF,TGTGCCAGCAGGCGGGCAGGACTTAGCAATCAGCCCCAGCATTTT
TRBD2,TRBV28,-,TRBJ2-7,CASSPQPDWAPRELEQYF,TGTGCCAGCAGTCCCCAACCCGACTGGGCCCCGCGGGAGCTCGAGCAGTACTTC
-,TRBV21-1,-,TRBJ1-2,CASSLRDRGLPNYGYTF,TGTGCCAGCAGCCTCCGGGACAGGGGCCTGCCCAACTATGGCTACACCTTC
-,TRBV28,-,TRBJ1-1,CASSLSGGPGYMVAEAFF,TGTGCCAGCAGCCTCAGCGGGGGCCCCGGGTATATGGTGGCTGAAGCTTTCTTT
-,TRBV6-5,-,TRBJ1-2,CASSSNRDGYTF,TGTGCCAGCAGTTCCAACAGGGACGGCTACACCTTC
-,TRBV19,-,TRBJ2-5,CASSISGYGLETQYF,TGTGCCAGTAGTATCTCGGGATACGGCTTAGAGACCCAGTACTTC
TRBD1,TRBV7-8,-,TRBJ1-2,CASSPDRNYGYTF,TGTGCCAGCAGCCCGGACAGGAACTATGGCTACACCTTC
TRBD2,TRBV20-1,-,TRBJ2-5,CSASPSGRSETQYF,TGCAGTGCTAGTCCCAGCGGGAGGTCGGAGACCCAGTACTTC
TRBD1,TRBV6-2/TRBV6-3,-,TRBJ1-2,CASSYLRTGPYGYTF,TGTGCCAGCAGTTACCTAAGGACAGGGCCCTATGGCTACACCTTC
TRBD2,TRBV7-2,-,TRBJ2-1,CASSSPRDSGGSSYNEQFF,TGTGCCAGCAGCTCGCCCCGGGACAGCGGGGGGAGCTCCTACAATGAGCAGTTCTTC
TRBD1,TRBV9,-,TRBJ1-3,CASSLQDRASRNTIYF,TGTGCCAGCAGCCTCCAGGACAGGGCCTCTAGAAACACCATATATTTT
-,TRBV11-2,-,TRBJ2-7,CASSLAYEQYF,TGTGCCAGCAGCTTAGCGTACGAGCAGTACTTC
-,TRBV7-2,-,TRBJ2-5,CASSLRPGLPKETQYF,TGTGCCAGCAGCCTAAGACCGGGACTTCCAAAAGAGACCCAGTACTTC
-,TRBV5-4,-,TRBJ2-1,CASSLGASSYNEQFF,TGTGCCAGCAGCTTGGGAGCCTCATCCTACAATGAGCAGTTCTTC
-,TRBV7-9,-,TRBJ1-5,CASSFPIPGFLNQPQHF,TGTGCCAGCAGCTTCCCAATTCCCGGGTTTCTCAATCAGCCCCAGCATTTT
TRBD1,TRBV28,-,TRBJ1-2,CASSFSGQGYGYTF,TGTGCCAGCAGTTTCTCGGGACAGGGGTATGGCTACACCTTC
-,TRBV7-9,-,TRBJ1-2,CASSLEQGSGGYTF,TGTGCCAGCAGCTTAGAACAGGGAAGTGGTGGCTACACCTTC
-,TRBV28,-,TRBJ1-1,CASSLISGKEAFF,TGTGCCAGCAGTTTAATCAGCGGGAAAGAAGCTTTCTTT